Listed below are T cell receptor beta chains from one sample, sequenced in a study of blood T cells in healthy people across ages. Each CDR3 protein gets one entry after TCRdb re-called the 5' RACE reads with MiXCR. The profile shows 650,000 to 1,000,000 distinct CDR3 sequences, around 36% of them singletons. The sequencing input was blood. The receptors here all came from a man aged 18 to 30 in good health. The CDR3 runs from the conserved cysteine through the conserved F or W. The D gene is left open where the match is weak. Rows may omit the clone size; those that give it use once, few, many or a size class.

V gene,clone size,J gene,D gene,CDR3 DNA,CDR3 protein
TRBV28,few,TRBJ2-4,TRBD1,TGTGCCAGCCAGGGACAGGGACTAGCCAAAAACATTCAGTACTTC,CASQGQGLAKNIQYF
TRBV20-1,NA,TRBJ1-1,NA,TGCAGTGCTAGAGATGGTAGGGGTGAAGCTTTCTTT,CSARDGRGEAFF
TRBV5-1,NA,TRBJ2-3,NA,TGCGCCAGCAGCTTGGATTCGGGGGTTAGTACAGATACGCAGTATTTT,CASSLDSGVSTDTQYF
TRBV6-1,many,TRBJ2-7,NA,TGTGCCAGCAGTGAAGCGCGGGACAGCTCCTACGAGCAGTACTTC,CASSEARDSSYEQYF
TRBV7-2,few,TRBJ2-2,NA,TGTGCCACCTCAATGGGCGGGGAGCTGTTTTTT,CATSMGGELFF
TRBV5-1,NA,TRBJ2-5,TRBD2,TGCGCCAGCAGCTTAAACGCAGCGGGGGCGCCCAAAGAGACCCAGTACTTC,CASSLNAAGAPKETQYF
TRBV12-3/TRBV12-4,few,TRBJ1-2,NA,TGTGCCAGCAGCCGCACAAATAACTATGGCTACACCTTC,CASSRTNNYGYTF
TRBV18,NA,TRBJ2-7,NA,TGTGCCAGCTCCCCGAGGGGGGAGTTATACGAGCAGTACTTC,CASSPRGELYEQYF
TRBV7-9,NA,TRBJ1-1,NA,TGTGCCAGCAGCCCGAGTTCGGGGGGAACTGAAGCTTTCTTT,CASSPSSGGTEAFF
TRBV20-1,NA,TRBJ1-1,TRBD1,TGCAGTGTTAAGCAGGGGGCAGGGAACACTGAAGCTTTCTTT,CSVKQGAGNTEAFF
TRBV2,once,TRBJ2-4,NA,TGTGCCAGCAGGGGTTCAGACGGGACCACGAAAAACATTCAGTACTTC,CASRGSDGTTKNIQYF
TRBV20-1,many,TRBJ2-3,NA,TGCAGTGCCCACTCGGGAGATACGCAGTATTTT,CSAHSGDTQYF
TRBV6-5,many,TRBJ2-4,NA,TGTGCCAGCAATACACCGAGAGAGAGGGGAAACATTCAGTACTTC,CASNTPRERGNIQYF
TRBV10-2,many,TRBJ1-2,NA,TGCGCCAGCAGCGAGACAGATTATTATGGCTACACCTTC,CASSETDYYGYTF
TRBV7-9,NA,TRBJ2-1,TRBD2,TGTGCCAGCAGCTTTACTAGCGGGGTTTACAATGAGCAGTTCTTC,CASSFTSGVYNEQFF